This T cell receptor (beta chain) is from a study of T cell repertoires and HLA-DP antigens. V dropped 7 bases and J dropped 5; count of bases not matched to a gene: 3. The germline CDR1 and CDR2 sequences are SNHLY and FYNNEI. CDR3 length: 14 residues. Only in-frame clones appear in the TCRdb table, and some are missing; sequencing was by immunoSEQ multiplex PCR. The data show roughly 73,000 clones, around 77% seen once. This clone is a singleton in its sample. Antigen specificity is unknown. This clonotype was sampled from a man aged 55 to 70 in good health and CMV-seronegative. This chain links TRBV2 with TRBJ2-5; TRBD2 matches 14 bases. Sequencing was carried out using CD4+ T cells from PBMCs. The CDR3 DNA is TGTGCCAGCACCGGGACTAGCGGGGGCGAGACCCAGTACTTC. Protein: CASTGTSGGETQYF.